Listed below are T cell receptor beta chains from one sample, sequenced in a study of early T cells in non-severe SARS-CoV-2 infection. MiXCR, run by TCRdb on the 5' RACE reads, gives a single entry per CDR3 protein. Of about 70,000 distinct CDR3 sequences listed, approximately 12% are singletons. The sequenced material came from whole blood. Receptor source: an adult who was a healthcare worker with PCR-confirmed SARS-CoV-2 infection or an uninfected control (not recorded which). Both conserved end residues are part of each CDR3. The D gene is left open where the match is weak. Not all rows give a size; the values are once, few, many and, for expanded clones, a class.

TRBJ2-7	TRBV5-1	-	many	TGCGCCAGCAGCTCGGACGGGTACGAGCAGTACTTC	CASSSDGYEQYF
TRBJ2-1	TRBV13	TRBD2	many	TGTGCCAGCAGCTTACAGGGACTAGTACAGGGCGAGCAGTTCTTC	CASSLQGLVQGEQFF
TRBJ2-1	TRBV20-1	-	few	TGCAGTGCTCAGGACACTTACAATGAGCAGTTCTTC	CSAQDTYNEQFF
TRBJ1-4	TRBV29-1	-	-	TGCAGCGCACAGGGCGAAAAACTGTTTTTT	CSAQGEKLFF
TRBJ2-6	TRBV29-1	-	many	TGCAGCGTTGAAGATGGTACTACGGCCAACGTCCTGACTTTC	CSVEDGTTANVLTF
TRBJ2-7	TRBV27	-	-	TGTGCCAGCAGTTTACAACAGGGAGGAATCTACGAGCAGTACTTC	CASSLQQGGIYEQYF
TRBJ2-2	TRBV4-2	-	-	TGTGCCAGCAGCCAAGAGGAGGGGGCGAACACCGGGGAGCTGTTTTTT	CASSQEEGANTGELFF
TRBJ2-1	TRBV12-5	TRBD1	many	TGTGCTAGTGGGCCGACAGGGGGTATACGTGAGCAGTTCTTC	CASGPTGGIREQFF
TRBJ2-2	TRBV11-2	-	many	TGTGCCAGCAGCCACCGCGCCTTTAGTCCGAACACCGGGGAGCTGTTTTTT	CASSHRAFSPNTGELFF
TRBJ2-3	TRBV5-1	TRBD2	many	TGCGCCAGCAGCCCACTAGCGGGGGGGCCGGGGGCAGATACGCAGTATTTT	CASSPLAGGPGADTQYF
TRBJ2-7	TRBV10-3	-	few	TGTGCCATCAGCCCGACAGGTACCTACGAGCAGTACTTC	CAISPTGTYEQYF
TRBJ2-7	TRBV23-1	-	many	TGCGCCAGCAGTCAATCGTCGGAGGATTCCTACGAGCAGTACTTC	CASSQSSEDSYEQYF
TRBJ1-5	TRBV24-1	TRBD1	many	TGTGCCACCCGGAGGGGGCAGGGTTGGGAGCCCCAGCATTTT	CATRRGQGWEPQHF
TRBJ1-3	TRBV5-8	-	many	TGTGCCAGCAGCTTGTTTGGAAACACCATATATTTT	CASSLFGNTIYF
TRBJ2-6	TRBV27	-	many	TGTGCCAGCAGTCCCAACGGCTCTGGGGCCAACGTCCTGACTTTC	CASSPNGSGANVLTF
TRBJ2-1	TRBV2	TRBD2	many	TGTGCCAGCAGAAAACCGGGACTAAGGGACAATGAGCAGTTCTTC	CASRKPGLRDNEQFF
TRBJ2-6	TRBV6-4	-	many	TGTGCCAGCAGTGACTCGGACACTAGCTCTGGGGCCAACGTCCTGACTTTC	CASSDSDTSSGANVLTF
TRBJ2-7	TRBV19	-	many	TGTGCCAGTAGTATAGATCAGGACAGCGCTTACGAGCAGTACTTC	CASSIDQDSAYEQYF
TRBJ2-2	TRBV2	-	many	TGTGCCAGCAACCAACAGAACACCGGGGAGCTGTTTTTT	CASNQQNTGELFF
TRBJ2-3	TRBV29-1	-	many	TGCAGCGTTGGGGGTTCATTAACAGATACGCAGTATTTT	CSVGGSLTDTQYF